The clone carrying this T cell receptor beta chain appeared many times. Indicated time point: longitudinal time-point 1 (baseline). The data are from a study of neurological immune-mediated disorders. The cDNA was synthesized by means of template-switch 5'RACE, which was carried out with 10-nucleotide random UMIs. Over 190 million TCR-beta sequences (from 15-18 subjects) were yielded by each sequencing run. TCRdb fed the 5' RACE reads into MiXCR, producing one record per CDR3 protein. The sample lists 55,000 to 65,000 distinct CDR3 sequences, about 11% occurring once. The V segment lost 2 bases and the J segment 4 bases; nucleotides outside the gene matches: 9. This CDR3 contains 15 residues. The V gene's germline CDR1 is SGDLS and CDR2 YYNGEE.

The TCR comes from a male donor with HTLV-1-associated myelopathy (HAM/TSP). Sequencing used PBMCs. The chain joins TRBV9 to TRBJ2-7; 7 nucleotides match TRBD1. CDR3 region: CASSVGDGQVYEQYF. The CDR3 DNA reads TGTGCCAGCAGCGTGGGGGACGGACAGGTATACGAGCAGTACTTC. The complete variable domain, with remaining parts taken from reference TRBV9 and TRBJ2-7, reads DSGVTQTPKHLITATGQRVTLRCSPRSGDLSVYWYQQSLDQGLQFLIQYYNGEERAKGNILERFSAQQFPDLHSELNLSSLELGDSALYFCASSVGDGQVYEQYFGPGTRLTVT.